Given below is one T cell receptor (beta chain) in context. The data derive from a study of cytomegalovirus exposure and HLA in healthy donors. Amplification used 60 Vbeta primers and 13 Jbeta primers. Here immunoSEQ multiplex PCR was the method, and the copy in TCRdb shows in-frame clones only, minus some. The sample lists 35,000 to 50,000 clones, roughly 63% occurring once. This receptor was identified in a man in his sixties in good health and CMV-seropositive. The sample was PBMCs.

The chain's CDR3 is CASSPRGRQETQYF. CDR3 DNA: TGTGCCAGCTCACCAAGGGGGCGTCAAGAGACCCAGTACTTC. This chain connects TRBV18 to TRBJ2-5; 7 nucleotides align to TRBD1. Per the germline V gene, CDR1 is KGHSH and CDR2 is LQKENI. The CDR3 extends over 14 amino acids. Trimming at V came to 2 bases and at J to 2 bases, leaving 2 bases not matched to a gene.